Below, 20 T cell receptor beta chains from the same sample are listed, as sequenced in a study of T cells in Graves' hyperthyroidism and ophthalmopathy. Amplified TCR beta CDR3 regions came from RNA transcripts. The study used the HTBI primer set for a first-round RT-PCR of the TCR CDR3. TCRdb reprocessed the multiplex PCR reads with MiXCR, giving one entry per CDR3 protein. The table includes more than 650,000 distinct CDR3 sequences, 12% to 15% detected once. Sequenced material: blood. The receptor set was obtained from a woman between 18 and 29 years old with Graves' hyperthyroidism.

Of note for this clonotype: This may be a read error, as it is one base from a much larger clone. The chain uses TRBV5-6 and TRBJ2-7; 8 nucleotides match TRBD1. V shed 3 bases, J shed 2 bases, and the junction held 7 bases outside the gene matches. Germline lookup yields CDR1 SGHDT and CDR2 YYEEEE. The CDR3 has 15 amino acids. The CDR3 sequence: CASSSAGTGPYEQYF. The CDR3, as DNA: TGTGCCAGCAGCTCAGCCGGGACAGGACCCTACGAGCAGTACTTC.

This clonotype was counted only a few times. V and J are TRBV9 and TRBJ2-5, with D possibly matching TRBD1 (5 bases). The germline CDR1 and CDR2 sequences are SGDLS and YYNGEE. The CDR3 covers 14 residues. Trimming shortened V by 2 bases and J by 4 bases, and 12 bases separated the two germline ends. DNA of the CDR3: TGTGCCAGCAGCGTCAGCCAGGGTTCAGAGACCCAGTACTTC. This codes for CASSVSQGSETQYF. Full variable domain (missing parts from reference TRBV9 and TRBJ2-5): DSGVTQTPKHLITATGQRVTLRCSPRSGDLSVYWYQQSLDQGLQFLIQYYNGEERAKGNILERFSAQQFPDLHSELNLSSLELGDSALYFCASSVSQGSETQYFGPGTRLLVL.

The V and J genes are TRBV7-2 and TRBJ2-1; weak D call: TRBD1 (6 bases). Per germline, CDR1 SGHTA and CDR2 FQGNSA. This CDR3 comprises 18 residues. Trimming removed 5 bases from V and 0 bases from J, with 20 bases in between. CDR3: CASSHSPRGRGSYNEQFF. CDR3 nucleotide sequence: TGTGCCAGCAGCCACTCCCCCAGGGGACGTGGCTCCTACAATGAGCAGTTCTTC.

The chain uses TRBV30 and TRBJ1-6; 12 nucleotides align to TRBD1. The V segment lost 7 bases and the J segment 9 bases; nucleotides outside the gene matches: 7. The CDR3 extends over 14 amino acids. Per germline, CDR1 GTSNPN and CDR2 SVGIG (reference sequence). The CDR3 loop is CASTGQGASSPLHF. In nucleotides, the CDR3 is TGTGCCTCCACGGGACAGGGGGCTTCTTCACCCCTCCACTTT. Full variable domain (outside the CDR3, taken from reference TRBV30 and TRBJ1-6): SQTIHQWPATLVQPVGSPLSLECTVEGTSNPNLYWYRQAAGRGLQLLFYSVGIGQISSEVPQNLSASRPQDRQFILSSKKLLLSDSGFYLCASTGQGASSPLHFGNGTRLTVT.

This clonotype was seen at least ten times. V gene TRBV12-3 or TRBV12-4 combines with J gene TRBJ2-4; TRBD1 or TRBD2 may be the D gene (6 bases each). Trimming pared 6 bases from V and 2 bases from J, leaving 14 bases between. The CDR3 spans 15 residues. CDR3 sequence reads: CASRRYRDSKNIQYF. CDR3 DNA: TGTGCCAGCAGGAGGTACAGGGACTCCAAAAACATTCAGTACTTC.

This clonotype was seen many times. This chain connects TRBV7-3 to TRBJ2-3, with D tentatively TRBD1 (6 bases). This CDR3 contains 14 residues. Germline CDR1 reads SGHTA; CDR2 reads FQGTGA. The ends were cut back, 4 bases at V and 6 bases at J, with 14 bases in the middle. The CDR3 loop reads CASSSRGPGDTQYF. DNA for the CDR3: TGTGCCAGCAGCTCCAGGGGTCCCGGGGATACGCAGTATTTT.

The table lists this clonotype with many counts. The chain carries TRBV15 and TRBJ2-7, with TRBD1 matching over 8 bases. The V gene end was trimmed by 0 bases and the J gene end by 7 bases; junction bases not matched to a gene: 8. The CDR3 is 15 residues long. CDR1 is LNHNV, CDR2 YYDKDF, per germline (reference sequence). The CDR3 DNA follows: TGTGCCACCAGCAGAGATCTCGGGACAGGACGGGAGCAGTACTTC. This translates into CATSRDLGTGREQYF.

This clonotype was seen repeatedly, ten times or more. This chain joins TRBV6-6 and TRBJ1-5; no firm D call. This CDR3 is 14 amino acids long. CDR1 MNHNY and CDR2 SVGAGI come from the germline V gene (reference sequence). Trimming pared 0 bases from V and 6 bases from J, leaving 9 bases between. The CDR3 is CASSYSMAGQPQHF. In DNA, the CDR3 is TGTGCCAGCAGTTACTCAATGGCGGGTCAGCCCCAGCATTTT.

This clonotype was recorded a few times. The chain couples TRBV7-9 to TRBJ1-3, with D possibly matching TRBD1 (6 bases). V lost 5 bases and J lost 3, with 17 bases in between. Germline V CDR1 and CDR2: SEHNR, FQNEAQ (reference sequence). This CDR3 is built from 16 residues. The CDR3 DNA reads TGTGCCAGCAGCCCCCCGGCCGGGGGGCATGGAAACACCATATATTTT. As protein: CASSPPAGGHGNTIYF. The whole variable domain, remainder taken from reference TRBV7-9 and TRBJ1-3, is DTGVSQNPRHKITKRGQNVTFRCDPISEHNRLYWYRQTLGQGPEFLTYFQNEAQLEKSRLLSDRFSAERPKGSFSTLEIQRTEQGDSAMYLCASSPPAGGHGNTIYFGEGSWLTVV.

This clonotype came up many times. This chain links TRBV7-9 with TRBJ2-3; D gene ambiguous. V was shortened by 5 bases and J by 3 bases, with 6 bases between the two germline ends. The germline V gene has CDR1 SEHNR and CDR2 FQNEAQ (reference sequence). The CDR3 contains 12 residues. As DNA, the CDR3 is TGTGCCAGCAGCCGGATTACAGATACGCAGTATTTT. As protein: CASSRITDTQYF.

This clonotype was observed at least ten times. The chain recombines TRBV2 with TRBJ2-1, with 13 bases fitting TRBD2. Looked up from germline, CDR1 is SNHLY and CDR2 is FYNNEI. CDR3 size: 16 residues. Losses at the gene ends were 6 bases for V and 0 bases for J; bases not matched to a gene: 2. This chain's CDR3 is CASRRTSGSSYNEQFF. The CDR3, as DNA: TGTGCCAGCAGGCGGACTAGCGGGAGCTCCTACAATGAGCAGTTCTTC.

This clonotype was recorded many times. This chain connects TRBV20-1 to TRBJ2-1; D unresolved. Trimming left V 5 bases short and J 9 bases short, with 11 bases between. This CDR3 spans 11 amino acids. Germline V CDR1 and CDR2: DFQATT, SNEGSKA (reference sequence). The CDR3: CSARVVGEQFF. DNA for the CDR3: TGCAGTGCTCGGGTGGTCGGTGAGCAGTTCTTC.

This clonotype was seen many times. The chain couples TRBV11-3 to TRBJ1-1, with D unresolved. The CDR3 runs to 14 residues. Germline assignment: CDR1 SGHNT and CDR2 YENEEA. V lost 1 base and J lost 3, with 9 bases in between. Here the CDR3 reads CASSLGHQDTEAFF. CDR3 nucleotide sequence: TGTGCCAGCAGCTTAGGGCATCAGGACACTGAAGCTTTCTTT.

Comment on this clonotype: A junction end diverges from the germline sequence, so it may reflect a read error. CDR3 coding DNA: TGTGCCAGCCCACCGCCGTCAGGCCGAGGGCGGACTGAAGCTTTCTTT. Its translation is CASPPPSGRGRTEAFF. This sequence joins TRBV18 and TRBJ1-1; no firm D call. The V gene's germline CDR1 is KGHSH and CDR2 LQKENI. This CDR3 is built from 16 residues.

A few counts support this clonotype. The gene calls are TRBV4-1 and TRBJ2-7; D may be TRBD1 (5 bases). V lost 3 bases and J 7 bases, leaving 16 bases between the germline ends. The CDR3 extends over 14 amino acids. In germline, CDR1 is MGHRA, CDR2 YSYEKL. As DNA, the CDR3 is TGCGCCAGCAGCCATAAGATAAGGGGCCGGGAGCAGTACTTC. Its translation is CASSHKIRGREQYF.

This clonotype was seen a handful of times. The genes are TRBV18 and TRBJ1-6; D remains unclear. The CDR3 consists of 15 residues. Germline V gene lookup returns CDR1 KGHSH and CDR2 LQKENI. With 3 bases removed from V and 10 bases from J, the gap between germline ends came to 16 bases. The CDR3: CASSPPGERGSPLHF. CDR3 in DNA: TGTGCCAGCTCACCCCCCGGGGAACGGGGATCACCCCTCCACTTT.

This clonotype was recorded at least ten times. This chain links TRBV7-9 with TRBJ2-7, with no clear D. Trimming removed 4 bases from V and 2 bases from J, with 18 bases in between. The CDR3 has 16 amino acids. The V gene's germline CDR1 is SEHNR and CDR2 FQNEAQ (reference sequence). CDR3 sequence: CASSSHSSSLPYEQYF. In DNA form, the CDR3 reads TGTGCCAGCAGCTCCCACTCTAGTAGTTTACCCTACGAGCAGTACTTC.

At least ten counts were recorded for this clonotype. The chain couples TRBV18 to TRBJ2-1; TRBD2 matches at 8 bases. There are 12 residues in the CDR3. Trimming removed 8 bases from V and 7 bases from J; junction bases left unmatched: 4. CDR1 is KGHSH, CDR2 LQKENI, per germline. The CDR3 region has the DNA TGTGCCAGCAGCCGCGGGAGGAATGAGCAGTTCTTC. As protein: CASSRGRNEQFF.

This clonotype was counted at least ten times. In DNA, the CDR3 is TGTGCCTGGAGTGTATTCGCCAGGGGGGTAGGCAATCAGCCCCAGCATTTT. It specifies CAWSVFARGVGNQPQHF. This chain uses TRBV30 with TRBJ1-5; 7 nucleotides line up with TRBD1. The CDR3 runs 17 residues. The V gene's germline CDR1 is GTSNPN and CDR2 SVGIG (reference sequence). Trimming at V came to 0 bases and at J to 2 bases, leaving 10 bases not matched to a gene.

The rearrangement links TRBV20-1 to TRBJ2-3; D is unresolved. In germline, CDR1 is DFQATT, CDR2 SNEGSKA (reference sequence). The CDR3 covers 13 residues. Trimming took 2 bases from V and 1 from J, leaving 7 bases between them. Here the CDR3 reads CSARFEGTDTQYF. CDR3 sequence (DNA): TGCAGTGCTAGATTCGAGGGCACAGATACGCAGTATTTT.